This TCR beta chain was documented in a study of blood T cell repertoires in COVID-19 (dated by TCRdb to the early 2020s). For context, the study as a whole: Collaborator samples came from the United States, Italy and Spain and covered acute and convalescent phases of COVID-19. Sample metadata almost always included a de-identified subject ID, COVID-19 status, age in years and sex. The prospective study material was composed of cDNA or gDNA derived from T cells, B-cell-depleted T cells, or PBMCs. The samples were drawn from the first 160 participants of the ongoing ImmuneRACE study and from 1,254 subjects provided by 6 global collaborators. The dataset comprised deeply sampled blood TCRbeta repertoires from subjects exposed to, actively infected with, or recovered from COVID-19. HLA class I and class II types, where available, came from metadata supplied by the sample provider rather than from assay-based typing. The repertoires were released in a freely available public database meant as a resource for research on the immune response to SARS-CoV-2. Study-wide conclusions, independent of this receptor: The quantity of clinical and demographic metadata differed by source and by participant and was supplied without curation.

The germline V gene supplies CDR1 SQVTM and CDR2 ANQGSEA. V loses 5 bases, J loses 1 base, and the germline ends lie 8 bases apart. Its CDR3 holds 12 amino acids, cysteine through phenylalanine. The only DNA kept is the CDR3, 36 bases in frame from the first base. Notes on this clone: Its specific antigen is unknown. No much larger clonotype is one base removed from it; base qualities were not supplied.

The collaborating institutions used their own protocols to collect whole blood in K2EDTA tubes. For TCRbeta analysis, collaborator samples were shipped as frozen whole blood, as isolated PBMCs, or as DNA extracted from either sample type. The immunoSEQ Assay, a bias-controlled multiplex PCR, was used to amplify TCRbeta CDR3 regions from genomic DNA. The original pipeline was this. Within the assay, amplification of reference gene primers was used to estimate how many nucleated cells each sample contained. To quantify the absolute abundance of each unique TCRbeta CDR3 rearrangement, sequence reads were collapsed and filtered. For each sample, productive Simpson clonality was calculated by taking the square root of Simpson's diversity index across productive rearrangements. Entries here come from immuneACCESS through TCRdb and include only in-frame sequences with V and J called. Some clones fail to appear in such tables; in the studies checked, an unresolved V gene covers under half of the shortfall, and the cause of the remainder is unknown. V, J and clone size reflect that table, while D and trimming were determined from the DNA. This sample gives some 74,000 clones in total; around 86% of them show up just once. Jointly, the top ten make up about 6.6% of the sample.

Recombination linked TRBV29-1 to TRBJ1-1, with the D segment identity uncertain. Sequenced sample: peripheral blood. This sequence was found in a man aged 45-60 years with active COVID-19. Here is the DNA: TGCAGCGTTACACGGGGGAACACTGAAGCTTTCTTT. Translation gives CSVTRGNTEAFF. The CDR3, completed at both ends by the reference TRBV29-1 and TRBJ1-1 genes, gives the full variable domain SAVISQKPSRDICQRGTSLTIQCQVDSQVTMMFWYRQQPGQSLTLIATANQGSEATYESGFVIDKFPISRPNLTFSTLTVSNMSPEDSSIYLCSVTRGNTEAFFGQGTRLTVV.